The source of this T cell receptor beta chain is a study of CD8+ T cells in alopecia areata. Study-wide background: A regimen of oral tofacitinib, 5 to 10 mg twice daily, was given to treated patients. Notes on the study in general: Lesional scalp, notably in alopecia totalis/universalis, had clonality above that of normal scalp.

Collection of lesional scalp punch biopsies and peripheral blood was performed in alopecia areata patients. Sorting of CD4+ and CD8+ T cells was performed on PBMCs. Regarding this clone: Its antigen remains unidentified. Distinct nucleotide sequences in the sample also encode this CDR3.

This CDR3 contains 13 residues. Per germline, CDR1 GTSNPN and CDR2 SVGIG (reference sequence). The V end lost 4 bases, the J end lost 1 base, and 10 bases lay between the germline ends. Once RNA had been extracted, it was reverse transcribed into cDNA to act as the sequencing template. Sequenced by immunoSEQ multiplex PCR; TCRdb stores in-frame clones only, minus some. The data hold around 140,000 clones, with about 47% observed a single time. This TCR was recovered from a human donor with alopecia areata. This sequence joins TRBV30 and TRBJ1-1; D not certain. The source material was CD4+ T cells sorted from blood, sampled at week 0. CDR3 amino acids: CAWNRRANTEAFF. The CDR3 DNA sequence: TGTGCCTGGAATAGGAGGGCGAACACTGAAGCTTTCTTT.